Given below is one T cell receptor (beta chain) in context. This sample is drawn from a study of blood T cell repertoires in COVID-19. Overall study context: Acute and convalescent COVID-19 samples came from the United States, Italy and Spain. T cells, B-cell-depleted T cells, or PBMCs provided the cDNA or gDNA that served as material.

CDR3 length: 17 residues. CDR1 is LNHDA, CDR2 SQIVND, per germline (reference sequence). V trimming: 1 base; J trimming: 4 bases; junction bases outside the gene matches: 12. In the original processing: Amplified reference gene primers provided the basis for estimating nucleated cell counts. Data came from immunoSEQ multiplex PCR; TCRdb stores just in-frame clones and leaves some out. V, J and clone size are taken as reported in that table, and D and trimming were inferred from the DNA itself. The data hold about 270,000 clones, with 70% to 90% observed a single time. The chain joins TRBV19 to TRBJ1-2, with TRBD1 identical over 7 bases. Sequencing was done on a sample of peripheral blood. This sequence was found in a woman in her 70s with acute or convalescent COVID-19. CDR3 protein: CASSIVLLPGQPYGYTF. The CDR3 DNA is TGTGCCAGTAGTATAGTACTTCTCCCGGGACAGCCCTATGGCTACACCTTC.